This T cell receptor beta chain was found in a study of blood T cells in healthy people across ages. On this clonotype: Its antigen is as yet unknown.

Germline-derived CDR1 and CDR2 are MNHEY and SMNVEV (reference sequence). The V end was cut by 0 bases, the J end by 7 bases, with 10 bases between. CDR3 length equals 14 residues. Healthy individuals of Caucasian origin from Russia, aged about 6 to 90, served as donors. General observations from the study: Comparison with aged donors showed that long-lived donors had more naive CD4+ cells and higher diversity.

Primed by a sample-barcoded 5' primer and a J-beta primer mix, a second PCR proceeded for about 7 to 12 cycles. A single record per CDR3 protein comes from TCRdb applying MiXCR to the 5' RACE reads. The sample holds hundreds of thousands of distinct CDR3 sequences; roughly 32% are singletons and the top ten take 15%. The V call is TRBV27, the J call TRBJ1-5; D might be TRBD1 (5 bases). This clonotype originated in a woman aged 80 or over in good health. The sample taken for sequencing was blood. Here the CDR3 DNA reads TGTGCCAGCAGTTTATCAGGGGTGGAGCAGCCCCAGCATTTT. It encodes CASSLSGVEQPQHF.